This T cell receptor (beta chain) was found in a study of blood T cell repertoires in COVID-19. Overall study: Samples of COVID-19 (acute and convalescent) were obtained from the United States, Italy and Spain.

This clone was counted only a few times. Assay used: immunoSEQ multiplex PCR; TCRdb lists only in-frame clones, some missing. The table includes roughly 500,000 clones, about 91% detected once. This CDR3 contains 15 residues. Germline assignment: CDR1 LGHDT and CDR2 YNNKEL (reference sequence). V shed 0 bases and J shed 9 bases, with 15 bases lying between them. The sequence derives from a man aged 18 to 35 with COVID-19, enrolled during active disease. The sequencing sample was made of peripheral blood. The chain recombines TRBV3-1 (or the pseudogene TRBV3-2) with TRBJ2-4; no clear D gene. The CDR3 sequence: CASSQDLPLRGIQYF. CDR3 DNA sequence: TGTGCCAGCAGCCAAGATCTGCCCCTCCGCGGCATTCAGTACTTC.